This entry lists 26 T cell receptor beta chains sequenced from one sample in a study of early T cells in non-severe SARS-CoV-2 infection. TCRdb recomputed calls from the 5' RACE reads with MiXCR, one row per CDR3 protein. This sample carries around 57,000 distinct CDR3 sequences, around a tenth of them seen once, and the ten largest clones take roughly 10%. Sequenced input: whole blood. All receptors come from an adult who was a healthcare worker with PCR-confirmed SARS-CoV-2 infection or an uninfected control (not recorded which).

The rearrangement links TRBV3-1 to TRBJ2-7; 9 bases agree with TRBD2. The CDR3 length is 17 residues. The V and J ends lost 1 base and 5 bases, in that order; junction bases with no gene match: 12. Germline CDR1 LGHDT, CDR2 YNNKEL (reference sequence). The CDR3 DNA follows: TGTGCCAGCAGCCAAGTTCCTAGCGGGGCGATGGCGGACGAGCAGTACTTC. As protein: CASSQVPSGAMADEQYF.

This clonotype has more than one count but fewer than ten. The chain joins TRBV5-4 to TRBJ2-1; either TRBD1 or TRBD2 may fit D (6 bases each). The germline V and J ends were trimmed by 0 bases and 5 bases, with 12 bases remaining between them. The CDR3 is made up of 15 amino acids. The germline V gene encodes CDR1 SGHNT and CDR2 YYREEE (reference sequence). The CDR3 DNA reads TGTGCCAGCAGCTTGGGGGGGGCACGAGACAATGAGCAGTTCTTC. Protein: CASSLGGARDNEQFF.

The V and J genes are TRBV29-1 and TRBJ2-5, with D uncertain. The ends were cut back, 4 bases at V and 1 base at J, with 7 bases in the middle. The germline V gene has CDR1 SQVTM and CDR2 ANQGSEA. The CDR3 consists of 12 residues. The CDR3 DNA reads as TGCAGCGTTGGCCAAATCCAAGAGACCCAGTACTTC. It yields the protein CSVGQIQETQYF.

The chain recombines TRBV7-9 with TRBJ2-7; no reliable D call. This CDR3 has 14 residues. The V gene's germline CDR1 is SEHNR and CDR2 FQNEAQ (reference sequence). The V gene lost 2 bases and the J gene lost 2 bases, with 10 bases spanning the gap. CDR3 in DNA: TGTGCCAGCAGCTTAACCCTGACTGCCTACGAGCAGTACTTC. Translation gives CASSLTLTAYEQYF.

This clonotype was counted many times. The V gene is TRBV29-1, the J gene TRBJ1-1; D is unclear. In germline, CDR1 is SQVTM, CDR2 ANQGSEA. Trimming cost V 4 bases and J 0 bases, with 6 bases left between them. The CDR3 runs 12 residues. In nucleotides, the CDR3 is TGCAGCGTTGGTCGGATGAACACTGAAGCTTTCTTT. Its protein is CSVGRMNTEAFF.

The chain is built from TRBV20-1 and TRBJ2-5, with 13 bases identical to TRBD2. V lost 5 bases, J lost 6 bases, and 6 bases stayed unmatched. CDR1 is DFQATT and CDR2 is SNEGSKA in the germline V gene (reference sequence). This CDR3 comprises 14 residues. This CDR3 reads CSALTSGGFQTQYF. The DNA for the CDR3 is TGCAGTGCTCTGACTAGCGGGGGGTTCCAGACCCAGTACTTC.

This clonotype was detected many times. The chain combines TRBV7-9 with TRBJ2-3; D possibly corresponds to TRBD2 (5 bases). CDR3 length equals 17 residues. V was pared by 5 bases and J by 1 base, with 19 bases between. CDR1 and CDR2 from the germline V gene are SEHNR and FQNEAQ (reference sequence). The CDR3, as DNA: TGTGCCAGCAGCCCGAGGGCCCCCCAGAGGGGCACAGATACGCAGTATTTT. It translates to CASSPRAPQRGTDTQYF.

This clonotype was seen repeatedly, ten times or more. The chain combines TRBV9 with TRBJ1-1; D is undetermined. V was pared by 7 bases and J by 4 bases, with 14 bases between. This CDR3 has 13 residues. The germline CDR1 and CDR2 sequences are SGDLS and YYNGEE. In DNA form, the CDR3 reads TGTGCCAGCTCCGGCCCGGGAGCCACTGAAGCTTTCTTT. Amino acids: CASSGPGATEAFF.

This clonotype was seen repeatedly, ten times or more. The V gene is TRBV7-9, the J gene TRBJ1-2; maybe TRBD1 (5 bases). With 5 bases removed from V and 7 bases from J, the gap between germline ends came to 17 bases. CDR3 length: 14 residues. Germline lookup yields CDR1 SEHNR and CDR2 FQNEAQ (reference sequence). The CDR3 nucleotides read TGTGCCAGCAGCCCTACCCTCGGGGGAGGTGGCTACACCTTC. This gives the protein CASSPTLGGGGYTF.

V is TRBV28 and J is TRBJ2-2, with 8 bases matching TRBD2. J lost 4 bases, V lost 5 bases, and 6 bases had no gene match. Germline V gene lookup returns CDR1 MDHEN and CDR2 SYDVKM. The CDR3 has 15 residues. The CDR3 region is CASSRGTRPTGELFF. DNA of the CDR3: TGTGCCAGCAGTCGAGGGACTAGACCCACCGGGGAGCTGTTTTTT. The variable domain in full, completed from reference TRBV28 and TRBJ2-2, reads DVKVTQSSRYLVKRTGEKVFLECVQDMDHENMFWYRQDPGLGLRLIYFSYDVKMKEKGDIPEGYSVSREKKERFSLILESASTNQTSMYLCASSRGTRPTGELFFGEGSRLTVL.

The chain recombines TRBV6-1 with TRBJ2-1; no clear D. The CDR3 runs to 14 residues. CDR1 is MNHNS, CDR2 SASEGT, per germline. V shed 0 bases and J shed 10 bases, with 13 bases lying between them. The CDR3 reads CASSEAGTDEEQFF. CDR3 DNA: TGTGCCAGCAGTGAAGCGGGAACGGACGAGGAGCAGTTCTTC.

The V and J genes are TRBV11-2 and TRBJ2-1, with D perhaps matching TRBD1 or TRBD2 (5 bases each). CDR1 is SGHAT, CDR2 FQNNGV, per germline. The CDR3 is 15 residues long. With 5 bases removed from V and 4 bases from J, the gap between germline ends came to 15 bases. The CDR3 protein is CASSTGPGPYNEQFF. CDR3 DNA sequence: TGTGCCAGCAGCACTGGACCGGGACCGTACAATGAGCAGTTCTTC. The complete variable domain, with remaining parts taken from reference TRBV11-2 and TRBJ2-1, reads EAGVAQSPRYKIIEKRQSVAFWCNPISGHATLYWYQQILGQGPKLLIQFQNNGVVDDSQLPKDRFSAERLKGVDSTLKIQPAKLEDSAVYLCASSTGPGPYNEQFFGPGTRLTVL.

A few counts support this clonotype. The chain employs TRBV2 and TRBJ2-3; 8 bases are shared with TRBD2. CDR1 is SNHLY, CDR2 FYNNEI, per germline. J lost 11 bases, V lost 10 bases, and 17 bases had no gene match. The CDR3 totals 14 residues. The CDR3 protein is CAISPGGTSGKQYF. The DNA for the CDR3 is TGTGCCATCTCCCCGGGGGGGACCTCAGGAAAGCAGTATTTT.

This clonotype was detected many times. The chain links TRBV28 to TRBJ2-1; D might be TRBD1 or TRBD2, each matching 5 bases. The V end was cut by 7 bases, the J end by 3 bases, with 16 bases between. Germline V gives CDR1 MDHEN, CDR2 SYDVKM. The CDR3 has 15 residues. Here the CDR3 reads CASTIGGRVYNEQFF. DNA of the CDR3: TGTGCCAGCACTATTGGAGGCAGGGTCTACAATGAGCAGTTCTTC.

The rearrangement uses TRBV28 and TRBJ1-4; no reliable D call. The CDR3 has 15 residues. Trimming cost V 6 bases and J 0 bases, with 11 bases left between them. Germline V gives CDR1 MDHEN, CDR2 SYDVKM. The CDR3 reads CASSPITSTNEKLFF. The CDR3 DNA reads TGTGCCAGCAGCCCTATCACCTCAACTAATGAAAAACTGTTTTTT. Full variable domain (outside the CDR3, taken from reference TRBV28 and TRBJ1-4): DVKVTQSSRYLVKRTGEKVFLECVQDMDHENMFWYRQDPGLGLRLIYFSYDVKMKEKGDIPEGYSVSREKKERFSLILESASTNQTSMYLCASSPITSTNEKLFFGSGTQLSVL.

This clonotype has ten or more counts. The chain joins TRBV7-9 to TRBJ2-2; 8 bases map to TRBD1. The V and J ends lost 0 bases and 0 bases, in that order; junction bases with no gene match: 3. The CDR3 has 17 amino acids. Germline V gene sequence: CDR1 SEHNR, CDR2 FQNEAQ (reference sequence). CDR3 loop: CASSLAWGQANTGELFF. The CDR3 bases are TGTGCCAGCAGCTTAGCCTGGGGACAGGCGAACACCGGGGAGCTGTTTTTT.

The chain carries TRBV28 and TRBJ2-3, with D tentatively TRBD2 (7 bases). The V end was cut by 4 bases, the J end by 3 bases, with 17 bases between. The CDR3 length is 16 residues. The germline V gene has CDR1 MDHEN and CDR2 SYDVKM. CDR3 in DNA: TGTGCCAGCAGTTCCCCCGGGGGGCCGGGAACAGATACGCAGTATTTT. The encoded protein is CASSSPGGPGTDTQYF.

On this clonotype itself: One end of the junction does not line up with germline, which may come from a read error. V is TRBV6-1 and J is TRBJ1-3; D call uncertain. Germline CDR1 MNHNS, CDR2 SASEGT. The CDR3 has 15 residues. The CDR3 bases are TGTACCAGCAGATTAGACGAATTCTCTGGAAACACCATATATTTT. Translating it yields CTSRLDEFSGNTIYF.

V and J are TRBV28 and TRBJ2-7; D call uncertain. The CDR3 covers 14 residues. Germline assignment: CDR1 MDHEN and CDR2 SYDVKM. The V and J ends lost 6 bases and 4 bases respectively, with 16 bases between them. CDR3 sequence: CASSALPPIYEQYF. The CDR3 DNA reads TGTGCCAGCAGCGCGTTACCCCCCATTTACGAGCAGTACTTC.

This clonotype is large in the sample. CDR3 protein: CASSIFSDSPTDTQYF. CDR3 nucleotide sequence: TGTGCCAGTAGTATTTTCTCCGACTCGCCCACAGATACGCAGTATTTT. The gene calls are TRBV19 and TRBJ2-3, with unresolved D. V lost 3 bases and J 2 bases, leaving 15 bases between the germline ends. The CDR3 sequence is 16 residues long. Germline V gene sequence: CDR1 LNHDA, CDR2 SQIVND (reference sequence).

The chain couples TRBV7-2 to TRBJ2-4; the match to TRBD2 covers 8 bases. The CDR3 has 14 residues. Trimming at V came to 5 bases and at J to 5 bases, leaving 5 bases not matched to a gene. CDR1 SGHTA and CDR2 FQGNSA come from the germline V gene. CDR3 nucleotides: TGTGCCAGCAGCCTCGGGGGGGTTCAAAACATTCAGTACTTC. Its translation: CASSLGGVQNIQYF.

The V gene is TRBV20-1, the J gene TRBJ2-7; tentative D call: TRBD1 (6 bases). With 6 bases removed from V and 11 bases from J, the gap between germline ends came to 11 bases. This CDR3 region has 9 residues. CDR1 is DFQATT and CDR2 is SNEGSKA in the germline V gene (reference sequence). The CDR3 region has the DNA TGCAGTGCCGGACAGCCTGAGTACTTC. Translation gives CSAGQPEYF.

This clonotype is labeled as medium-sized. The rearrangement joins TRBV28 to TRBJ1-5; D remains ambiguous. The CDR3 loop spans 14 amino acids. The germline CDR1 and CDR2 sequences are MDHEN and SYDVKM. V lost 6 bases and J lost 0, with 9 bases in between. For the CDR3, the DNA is TGTGCCAGCAGGAGGTTCTATAGCAATCAGCCCCAGCATTTT. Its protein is CASRRFYSNQPQHF.

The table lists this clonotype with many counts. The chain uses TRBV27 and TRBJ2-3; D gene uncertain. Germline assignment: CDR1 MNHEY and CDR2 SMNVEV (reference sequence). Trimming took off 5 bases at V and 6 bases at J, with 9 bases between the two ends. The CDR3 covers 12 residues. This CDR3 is CASSPPGDTQYF. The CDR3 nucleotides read TGTGCCAGCAGTCCGCCTGGGGATACGCAGTATTTT.

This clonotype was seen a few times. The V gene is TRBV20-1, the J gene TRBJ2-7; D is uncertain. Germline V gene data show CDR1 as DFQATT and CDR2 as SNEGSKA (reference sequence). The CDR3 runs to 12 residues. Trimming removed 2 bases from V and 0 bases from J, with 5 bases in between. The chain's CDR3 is CSARPGSYEQYF. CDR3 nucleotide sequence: TGCAGTGCTAGACCCGGCTCCTACGAGCAGTACTTC.

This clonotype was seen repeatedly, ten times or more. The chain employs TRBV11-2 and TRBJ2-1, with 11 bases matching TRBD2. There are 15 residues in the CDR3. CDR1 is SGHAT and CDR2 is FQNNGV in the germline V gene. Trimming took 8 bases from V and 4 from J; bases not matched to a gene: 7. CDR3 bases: TGTGCCAGCGGTATGGTAGCGGGGGGGTACAATGAGCAGTTCTTC. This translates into CASGMVAGGYNEQFF. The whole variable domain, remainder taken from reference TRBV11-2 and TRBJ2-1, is EAGVAQSPRYKIIEKRQSVAFWCNPISGHATLYWYQQILGQGPKLLIQFQNNGVVDDSQLPKDRFSAERLKGVDSTLKIQPAKLEDSAVYLCASGMVAGGYNEQFFGPGTRLTVL.